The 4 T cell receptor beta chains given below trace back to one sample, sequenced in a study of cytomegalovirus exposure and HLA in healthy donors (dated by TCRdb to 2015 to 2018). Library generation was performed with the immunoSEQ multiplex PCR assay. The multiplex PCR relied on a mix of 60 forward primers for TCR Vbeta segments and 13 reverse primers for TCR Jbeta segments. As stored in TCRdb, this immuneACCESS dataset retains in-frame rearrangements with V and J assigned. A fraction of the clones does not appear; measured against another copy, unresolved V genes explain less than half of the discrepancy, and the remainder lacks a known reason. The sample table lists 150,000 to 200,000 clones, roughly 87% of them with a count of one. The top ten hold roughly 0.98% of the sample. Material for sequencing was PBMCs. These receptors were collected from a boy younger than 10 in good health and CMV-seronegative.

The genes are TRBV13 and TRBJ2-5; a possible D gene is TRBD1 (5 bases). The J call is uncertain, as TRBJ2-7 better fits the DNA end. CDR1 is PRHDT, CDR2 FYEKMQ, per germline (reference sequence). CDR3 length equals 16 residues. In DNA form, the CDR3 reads TGTGCCAGCAGCTTAGCGCGCCAGGGTGGCTCCTACGAGCAGTACTTC. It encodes CASSLARQGGSYEQYF.

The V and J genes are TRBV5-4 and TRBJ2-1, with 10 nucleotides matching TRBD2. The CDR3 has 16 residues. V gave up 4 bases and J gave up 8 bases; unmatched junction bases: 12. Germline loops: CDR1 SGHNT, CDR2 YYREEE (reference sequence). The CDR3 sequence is CASSKPSGRAADEQFF. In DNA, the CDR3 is TGTGCCAGCAGCAAGCCAAGCGGGAGGGCCGCGGATGAGCAGTTCTTC.

The CDR3 is CASTSPAAVSYEQYF. DNA of the CDR3: TGTGCCAGCACCTCCCCGGCAGCGGTATCCTACGAGCAGTACTTC. The chain recombines TRBV7-9 with TRBJ2-7, with D perhaps matching TRBD2 (5 bases). Germline-derived CDR1 and CDR2 are SEHNR and FQNEAQ (reference sequence). This CDR3 region has 15 residues. V was trimmed by 7 bases and J by 1 base, leaving 17 bases between them.

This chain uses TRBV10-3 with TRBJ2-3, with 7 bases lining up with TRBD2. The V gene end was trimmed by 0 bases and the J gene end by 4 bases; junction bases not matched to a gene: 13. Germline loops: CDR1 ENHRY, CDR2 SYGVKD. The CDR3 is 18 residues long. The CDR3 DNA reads TGTGCCATCAGTGAGTCGAAGGGTAGCGGGCCGTATTCAGATACGCAGTATTTT. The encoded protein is CAISESKGSGPYSDTQYF.